A single sample is the source of the 11 T cell receptor beta chains below, sequenced in a study of regulatory T cells in long-lasting Graves disease. As for time point: newly diagnosed GD, antithyroid drugs for less than 3 months. RNA isolated from PBMCs was used to make the TCR library. iRepertoire HTBI primers and Arm-PCR of CDR3 regions built TCR beta libraries. MiXCR was run by TCRdb on the multiplex PCR reads, yielding one entry per CDR3 protein. The repertoire holds fewer than 500,000 distinct CDR3 sequences, with 16% as singletons. The data also belong to a second study, concerning T cells in Graves' hyperthyroidism and ophthalmopathy.

This specimen was peripheral blood mononuclear cells (PBMCs), taken at new diagnosis, from a patient treated with antithyroid drugs. These receptors originate from a middle-aged man with Graves disease.

This clonotype was seen repeatedly, ten times or more. The V call is TRBV13, the J call TRBJ2-7; 9 nucleotides match TRBD1. The J segment lost 1 base and the V segment lost 4 bases, leaving 5 bases of the junction unmatched. There are 15 residues in the CDR3. From germline, CDR1 is PRHDT and CDR2 FYEKMQ (reference sequence). The CDR3 DNA sequence: TGTGCCAGCAGCTCTTCCGGGACAGGGTCCTACGAGCAGTACTTC. It encodes CASSSSGTGSYEQYF.

V is TRBV10-3 and J is TRBJ1-6; D gene unclear. There are 12 residues in the CDR3. From germline, CDR1 is ENHRY and CDR2 SYGVKD. The V end was cut by 4 bases, the J end by 7 bases, with 5 bases between. CDR3 sequence (DNA): TGTGCCATCAGTGGTGGAAATTCACCCCTCCACTTT. Its protein is CAISGGNSPLHF.

The chain has TRBV5-1 and TRBJ2-2, with 9 positions matching TRBD1. Losses at the gene ends were 0 bases for V and 1 base for J; bases not matched to a gene: 1. CDR3 size: 16 residues. In germline, CDR1 is SGHRS, CDR2 YFSETQ. DNA for the CDR3: TGCGCCAGCAGCTTGGCGGGACAGGGGAACACCGGGGAGCTGTTTTTT. This translates into CASSLAGQGNTGELFF.

CDR3 loop: CASTQTSTEQFF. CDR3 DNA: TGTGCCAGCACCCAGACTAGCACCGAGCAGTTCTTC. The chain recombines TRBV6-1 with TRBJ2-1, with 7 nucleotides matching TRBD2. CDR1 is MNHNS and CDR2 is SASEGT in the germline V gene. J gave up 10 bases and V 7 bases, and 7 bases lay outside the gene matches. This CDR3 has 12 residues.

In this sample, this clonotype turned up a few times. The chain employs TRBV29-1 and TRBJ2-3, with TRBD2 matching 7 bases. Germline CDR1 reads SQVTM; CDR2 reads ANQGSEA. This CDR3 region has 13 residues. The V segment lost 3 bases and the J segment 0 bases; nucleotides outside the gene matches: 0. The CDR3: CSVERESTDTQYF. Written as DNA, the CDR3 is TGCAGCGTTGAGCGGGAGAGCACAGATACGCAGTATTTT.

The rearrangement joins TRBV24-1 to TRBJ2-5, with D hard to call. Between the trimmed V and J ends, which lost 6 bases and 5 bases, there was a span of 12 bases. The CDR3 spans 13 residues. Germline-derived CDR1 and CDR2 are KGHDR and SFDVKD. The CDR3: CATSPWAYETQYF. CDR3 DNA: TGTGCCACCAGTCCATGGGCTTACGAGACCCAGTACTTC.

This clonotype appeared many times. The chain carries TRBV28 and TRBJ2-7, with 9 bases lining up with TRBD1. The junction had 11 bases not matched to a gene; V was cut back by 6 bases and J by 2 bases. CDR3 size: 16 residues. Per the germline V gene, CDR1 is MDHEN and CDR2 is SYDVKM. The CDR3 sequence is CASSPPGTGWAYEQYF. Here the CDR3 DNA reads TGTGCCAGCAGCCCCCCAGGGACAGGGTGGGCCTACGAGCAGTACTTC. Based on the CDR3 plus reference TRBV28 and TRBJ2-7, the full variable domain is DVKVTQSSRYLVKRTGEKVFLECVQDMDHENMFWYRQDPGLGLRLIYFSYDVKMKEKGDIPEGYSVSREKKERFSLILESASTNQTSMYLCASSPPGTGWAYEQYFGPGTRLTVT.

Details on this clonotype: A much larger clone differs by one base, so this may be a read error. This chain's CDR3 is CASSYTTSGRAYEQYF. As DNA, the CDR3 is TGTGCCAGCAGTTACACGACTAGCGGGAGGGCCTACGAGCAGTACTTC. The rearrangement joins TRBV6-2 or TRBV6-3 to TRBJ2-7, with TRBD2 matching over 14 bases. Losses at the gene ends were 2 bases for V and 2 bases for J; bases not matched to a gene: 2. Germline CDR1 is MNHEY and CDR2 is SVGEGT. This CDR3 is built from 16 residues.

Regarding this clonotype: Since a much larger clone is just one base distant, this may be a read error. The V call is TRBV12-3 or TRBV12-4, the J call TRBJ2-1, with 9 positions matching TRBD2. Trimming removed 2 bases from V and 10 bases from J; junction bases left unmatched: 9. The CDR3 spans 15 residues. The CDR3 reads CASSLLREGSYEQFF. The CDR3 bases are TGTGCCAGCAGTTTATTGCGGGAGGGCTCCTACGAGCAGTTCTTC.

This clonotype was counted ten times or more. The chain joins TRBV13 to TRBJ2-7; possible D gene TRBD2, 5 bases. Germline values: CDR1 PRHDT, CDR2 FYEKMQ (reference sequence). CDR3 size: 13 residues. V was trimmed by 3 bases and J by 6 bases, leaving 12 bases between them. Here the CDR3 reads CASSLEASGEQYF. CDR3 bases: TGTGCCAGCAGCTTGGAGGCATCGGGCGAGCAGTACTTC.

As to this clonotype: Given a much more abundant clone one base away, this may be a read error. V is TRBV28 and J is TRBJ2-1, with D perhaps matching TRBD2 (6 bases). Germline V gene lookup returns CDR1 MDHEN and CDR2 SYDVKM. With 2 bases removed from V and 5 bases from J, the gap between germline ends came to 13 bases. This CDR3 comprises 15 residues. This CDR3 is CASSLVKRAHNEQFF. Here the CDR3 DNA reads TGTGCCAGCAGTTTAGTCAAGCGGGCTCACAATGAGCAGTTCTTC.